The clone carrying this T cell receptor (beta chain) was observed a handful of times. Antigen: not known. The source of the sample is a study of T-cell reconstitution after alpha-beta-depleted transplantation in children. This sample's TCRbeta library carried unique molecular identifier barcodes. TCRdb re-called the PCR reads with MiXCR, one entry per CDR3 protein. The sample lists fewer than 550,000 distinct CDR3 sequences; roughly 11% were seen once. Broader study findings: Most T-cell counts and diversity one year after the transplant came from T cells that were newly produced. Expanded graft clones, several hundred of them, were reportedly the source of alpha-beta T cells about two months after transplant.

Between the trimmed V and J ends, which lost 3 bases and 6 bases, there was a span of 12 bases. This CDR3 region has 14 residues. This TCR came from a female patient younger than 10 who had a stem cell transplant for aplastic anemia, so the T cells may come from the graft donor. The material sequenced was PBMCs, mostly from graft donor cells, taken 180 days after TCRalphabeta/CD19-depleted stem cell transplant. The V and J genes are TRBV12-3 or TRBV12-4 and TRBJ2-1; TRBD1 is a possible D gene (6 bases). CDR3 protein: CASSLRLGGNEQFF. The CDR3 region has the DNA TGTGCCAGCAGTTTGAGATTAGGGGGCAATGAGCAGTTCTTC.